This record concerns one T cell receptor beta chain sequence. Antigen specificity is unknown. Germline V lookup: CDR1 GTSNPN, CDR2 SVGIG (reference sequence). The CDR3 runs to 13 residues. Deletions cut 2 bases from V and 0 bases from J, with 8 bases between. Libraries were prepared by immunoSEQ multiplex PCR; TCRdb keeps only in-frame clonotypes and omits some of them. The data contain around 84,000 clones, about 90% of them singletons. This specimen comes from a study of T cell responses to AZD1222 COVID-19 vaccine. Notes on the study in general: The study sampled repertoires only after the peak T cell response. Seropositive at baseline were only a handful of AZD1222 recipients. White British people made up most donors, females outnumbered males, and clonal diversity was possibly underestimated. Spike regions recognized by vaccine-associated CD4 TCRs spanned the protein, led by 160-218 and 743-854.

The sequencing used peripheral blood, collected on day 0 of MenACWY control vaccination. This chain connects TRBV30 to TRBJ2-7, with D unresolved. This sequence originates from an adult in good health. CDR3 loop: CAWSMRSSYEQYF. The DNA of the CDR3 is TGTGCCTGGAGTATGAGGAGCTCCTACGAGCAGTACTTC.